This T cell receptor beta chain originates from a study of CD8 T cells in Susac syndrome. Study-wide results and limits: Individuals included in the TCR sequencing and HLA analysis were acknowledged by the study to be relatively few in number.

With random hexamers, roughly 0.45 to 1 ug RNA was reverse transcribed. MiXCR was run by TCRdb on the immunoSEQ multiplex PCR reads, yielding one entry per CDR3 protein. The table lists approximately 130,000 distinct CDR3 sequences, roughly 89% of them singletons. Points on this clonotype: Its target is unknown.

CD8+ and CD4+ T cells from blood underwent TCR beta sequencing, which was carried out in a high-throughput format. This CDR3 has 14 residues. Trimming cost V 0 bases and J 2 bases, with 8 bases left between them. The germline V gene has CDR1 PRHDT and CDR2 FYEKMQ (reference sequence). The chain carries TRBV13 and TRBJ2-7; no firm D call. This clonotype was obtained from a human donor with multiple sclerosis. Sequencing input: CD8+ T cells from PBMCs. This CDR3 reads CASSLGSGPYEQYF. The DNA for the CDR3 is TGTGCCAGCAGCTTAGGTTCAGGACCCTACGAGCAGTACTTC.